These 10 T cell receptor beta chains share one sample of origin, sequenced in a study of cytomegalovirus exposure and HLA in healthy donors. With 60 Vbeta and 13 Jbeta primers, the PCR was carried out. The table came from immunoSEQ multiplex PCR; TCRdb's copy has only in-frame clones and leaves some out. The profile shows fewer than 180,000 clones, around 75% of them singletons. The source material was PBMCs. These TCRs come from a human donor in good health.

The V call is TRBV5-6, the J call TRBJ2-1, with D possibly matching TRBD2 (5 bases). Trimming stripped 4 bases from V and 5 bases from J, with 13 bases between. Germline V gene data show CDR1 as SGHDT and CDR2 as YYEEEE. The CDR3 length is 14 residues. DNA for the CDR3: TGTGCCAGCAGCCCGCCACGAGCGGACAATGAGCAGTTCTTC. It codes for CASSPPRADNEQFF.

This chain joins TRBV2 and TRBJ2-7; unclear D gene. Trimming stripped 0 bases from V and 3 bases from J, with 9 bases between. Germline assignment: CDR1 SNHLY and CDR2 FYNNEI. The CDR3 loop spans 14 amino acids. In DNA, the CDR3 is TGTGCCAGCAGTGAAGCGTACAACCGCTACGAGCAGTACTTC. Translation: CASSEAYNRYEQYF. Variable domain in full (rest from reference TRBV2 and TRBJ2-7): EPEVTQTPSHQVTQMGQEVILRCVPISNHLYFYWYRQILGQKVEFLVSFYNNEISEKSEIFDDQFSVERPDGSNFTLKIRSTKLEDSAMYFCASSEAYNRYEQYFGPGTRLTVT.

In this sample, this clone turned up a few times. At one end the junction does not follow the germline gene, possibly because of a read error. The chain combines TRBV27 with TRBJ1-2; tentatively, D is TRBD1 (5 bases). Germline-derived CDR1 and CDR2 are MNHEY and SMNVEV (reference sequence). CDR3 length equals 16 residues. CDR3 protein: CASSPQGWVGNYGYPF. In DNA form, the CDR3 reads TGTGCCAGCAGTCCGCAGGGTTGGGTGGGGAACTATGGCTACCCCTTC.

The rearrangement links TRBV27 to TRBJ1-4, with D unresolved. Germline V CDR1 and CDR2: MNHEY, SMNVEV (reference sequence). Deletions cut 1 base from V and 7 bases from J, with 7 bases between. The CDR3 covers 13 residues. The CDR3 DNA reads TGTGCCAGCAGTTTATGGGCAGGTGAAAAACTGTTTTTT. The encoded protein is CASSLWAGEKLFF.

J is TRBJ2-7 and V is TRBV10-3; no definite D call. Trimming stripped 6 bases from V and 0 bases from J, with 15 bases between. The CDR3 loop spans 15 amino acids. Germline assignment: CDR1 ENHRY and CDR2 SYGVKD. The CDR3 loop reads CAIRTTPADSYEQYF. The CDR3 nucleotides read TGTGCCATCAGGACAACTCCTGCCGACTCCTACGAGCAGTACTTC.

This clone was picked up one time. V is TRBV5-4 and J is TRBJ2-5; weak D call: TRBD2 (6 bases). Germline CDR1 is SGHNT and CDR2 is YYREEE (reference sequence). CDR3 length equals 14 residues. Trimming took 2 bases from V and 2 from J, leaving 10 bases between them. The CDR3 DNA sequence: TGTGCCAGCAGCTTCGCGGGGAGACAAGAGACCCAGTACTTC. Amino acids: CASSFAGRQETQYF.

The V call is TRBV6-5, the J call TRBJ1-2, with TRBD1 matching 8 bases. The CDR3 sequence is 14 residues long. V was pared by 6 bases and J by 2 bases, with 5 bases of the junction left unmatched. Germline V gives CDR1 MNHEY, CDR2 SVGAGI. For the CDR3, the DNA is TGTGCCAGCAGAACAGGGGGGGGAAACTATGGCTACACCTTC. Translated, it gives CASRTGGGNYGYTF.

This clone was detected once. The V call is TRBV27, the J call TRBJ2-7; the match to TRBD1 covers 7 bases. This CDR3 region has 14 residues. V lost 3 bases and J lost 5; bases outside the gene matches: 7. The germline gives CDR1 MNHEY, CDR2 SMNVEV (reference sequence). CDR3 coding DNA: TGTGCCAGCAGTTTCATCGGACAGGCCAACGAGCAGTACTTC. Translating gives CASSFIGQANEQYF.

The rearrangement links TRBV2 to TRBJ1-1; 9 nucleotides agree with TRBD1. This CDR3 is 15 amino acids long. Germline loops: CDR1 SNHLY, CDR2 FYNNEI. V dropped 7 bases and J dropped 6; count of bases not matched to a gene: 12. DNA of the CDR3: TGTGCCAGCAAAAGGGACAGGGCAGTTCGGGCTGAAGCTTTCTTT. Encoded protein: CASKRDRAVRAEAFF.

The gene calls are TRBV19 and TRBJ1-1; D is uncertain. The length of the CDR3 is 14 residues. Germline CDR1 and CDR2: LNHDA and SQIVND (reference sequence). V lost 3 bases, J lost 1 base, and 9 bases lay in between. CDR3 sequence reads: CASSIYSGNTEAFF. The CDR3, as DNA: TGTGCCAGTAGTATCTACTCGGGGAACACTGAAGCTTTCTTT.